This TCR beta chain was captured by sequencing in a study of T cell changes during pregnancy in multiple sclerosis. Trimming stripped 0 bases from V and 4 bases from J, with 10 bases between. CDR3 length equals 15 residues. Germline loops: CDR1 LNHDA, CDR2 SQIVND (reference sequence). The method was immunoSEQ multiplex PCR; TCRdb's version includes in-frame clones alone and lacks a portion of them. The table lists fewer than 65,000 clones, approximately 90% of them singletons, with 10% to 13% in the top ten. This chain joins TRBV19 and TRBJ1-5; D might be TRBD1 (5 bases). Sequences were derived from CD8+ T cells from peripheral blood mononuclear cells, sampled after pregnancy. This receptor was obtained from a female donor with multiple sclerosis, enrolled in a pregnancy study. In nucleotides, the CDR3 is TGTGCCAGTAGTATAGATGATGACAGTAATCAGCCCCAGCATTTT. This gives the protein CASSIDDDSNQPQHF.